The next 3 T cell receptor beta chains were all read from a single sample in a study of technical replicates of blood from several donors. Clones were read by immunoSEQ multiplex PCR, and TCRdb kept only the in-frame ones, dropping some. Among about 75,000 clones, approximately 97% were seen once, and the ten largest hold approximately 0.18%. Source material: T cells isolated from PBMCs. The receptors here all came from a human donor in good health.

The gene calls are TRBV5-4 and TRBJ2-7; 9 positions match TRBD1. This CDR3 is 14 amino acids long. Germline CDR1 SGHNT, CDR2 YYREEE (reference sequence). The V segment lost 0 bases and the J segment 5 bases; nucleotides outside the gene matches: 3. CDR3 region: CASSLGGQGHEQYF. DNA for the CDR3: TGTGCCAGCAGCTTGGGGGGACAGGGCCACGAGCAGTACTTC.

The chain combines TRBV5-5 with TRBJ2-1; D gene unclear. Per the germline V gene, CDR1 is SGHKS and CDR2 is YYEKEE (reference sequence). Trimming left V 2 bases short and J 2 bases short, with 8 bases between. The CDR3 consists of 14 residues. The CDR3 nucleotides read TGTGCCAGCAGCTTAGGCGGCCCCTACAATGAGCAGTTCTTC. Protein: CASSLGGPYNEQFF.

This chain connects TRBV5-1 to TRBJ1-1; 10 nucleotides align to TRBD1. The CDR3 runs 13 residues. The V and J ends lost 7 bases and 1 base, in that order; junction bases with no gene match: 1. Germline V lookup: CDR1 SGHRS, CDR2 YFSETQ. The CDR3 DNA reads as TGCGCCAGCCGGGACAGGGGGAACACTGAAGCTTTCTTT. It specifies CASRDRGNTEAFF.